This T cell receptor beta chain originates from a study of regulatory T cells in long-lasting Graves disease. Broader study findings: Among persistent patients, a larger number of public clonotypes were shared (about 3,000) than among newly diagnosed patients (under 1,000).

On this clonotype itself: Its target is unknown.

In building TCR beta libraries, iRepertoire HTBI primers were used together with Arm-PCR of CDR3 regions. MiXCR, applied by TCRdb to the multiplex PCR reads, yields one record per CDR3 protein. The top ten clones hold around 13% of a sample with about half a million distinct CDR3 sequences, roughly 23% of them seen once. The time point here: persistent/refractory GD, antithyroid drugs over 5 years with positive TRAb. Extracted PBMC RNA gave rise to the TCR library. Material: peripheral blood mononuclear cells (PBMCs), obtained when the disease was refractory, from a patient treated with antithyroid drugs. The clonotype originates from a female donor with Graves disease.

The CDR3 nucleotides read TGTGCCAGCAGTTACAGGCCAGGGGGCAACAATGAGCAGTTCTTC. Amino acids: CASSYRPGGNNEQFF. The rearrangement uses TRBV6-5 and TRBJ2-1; 8 nucleotides agree with TRBD1. Per the germline V gene, CDR1 is MNHEY and CDR2 is SVGAGI. This CDR3 comprises 15 residues. The ends lost 2 bases at V and 5 bases at J; junction bases unmatched: 5.